The 7 T cell receptor beta chains listed next were all sequenced from one sample in a study of blood T cell repertoires in COVID-19. Assay used: immunoSEQ multiplex PCR; TCRdb lists only in-frame clones, some missing. The table shows almost 250,000 clones, with about 82% occurring only once. The sample comprised peripheral blood. The receptors come from a woman of 80 years or more with COVID-19, enrolled during active disease.

V is TRBV3-1 (or the pseudogene TRBV3-2) and J is TRBJ1-1; 9 nucleotides agree with TRBD1. The junction had 9 bases not matched to a gene; V was cut back by 4 bases and J by 6 bases. The CDR3 is 15 amino acids. Germline loops: CDR1 LGHDT, CDR2 YNNKEL (reference sequence). The CDR3 sequence is CASSPRDRDLPEAFF. CDR3 DNA: TGTGCCAGCAGCCCAAGGGACAGGGACCTCCCTGAAGCTTTCTTT.

The chain carries TRBV9 and TRBJ2-5, with 8 bases lining up with TRBD2. The CDR3 sequence is 15 residues long. Unmatched junction bases numbered 9, after V lost 7 bases and J lost 1 base. The V gene's germline CDR1 is SGDLS and CDR2 YYNGEE. DNA for the CDR3: TGTGCCAGCGCCGGGGCGGGGGGCCCCCAAGAGACCCAGTACTTC. Translation gives CASAGAGGPQETQYF.

The chain combines TRBV3-1 (or the pseudogene TRBV3-2) with TRBJ2-1, with 7 nucleotides matching TRBD2. In germline, CDR1 is LGHDT, CDR2 YNNKEL (reference sequence). The CDR3 has 12 residues. V was clipped by 1 base and J by 9 bases; unmatched bases: 0. The CDR3 protein is CASSQVAGEQFF. The DNA of the CDR3 is TGTGCCAGCAGCCAAGTAGCGGGTGAGCAGTTCTTC.

The V gene is TRBV18, the J gene TRBJ1-1; D perhaps matches TRBD1 (5 bases). Between the trimmed V and J ends, which lost 2 bases and 1 base, there was a span of 8 bases. The CDR3 is 14 residues long. Germline CDR1 is KGHSH and CDR2 is LQKENI. CDR3 amino acids: CASSPSDKNTEAFF. CDR3 DNA: TGTGCCAGCTCACCATCGGACAAGAACACTGAAGCTTTCTTT.

Written as DNA, the CDR3 is TGTGCCAGCAGCTTAGAAGAGGGAATGAAAGCTTTCTTT. Translation gives CASSLEEGMKAFF. The V gene is TRBV7-2, the J gene TRBJ1-1, with D unclear. CDR3 size: 13 residues. Germline assignment: CDR1 SGHTA and CDR2 FQGNSA. Trimming took 1 base from V and 9 from J, leaving 12 bases between them.

This chain uses TRBV3-1 (or the pseudogene TRBV3-2) with TRBJ1-1, with a weak D call TRBD1 (6 bases). The V end lost 3 bases, the J end lost 6 bases, and 11 bases lay between the germline ends. CDR1 and CDR2 from the germline V gene are LGHDT and YNNKEL (reference sequence). The CDR3 consists of 13 residues. The CDR3 loop is CASSHGTSAEAFF. The CDR3 coding sequence is TGTGCCAGCAGCCACGGGACATCTGCTGAAGCTTTCTTT.

J is TRBJ2-2 and V is TRBV4-1; 10 nucleotides match TRBD2. The CDR3 runs to 16 residues. V gave up 4 bases and J gave up 6 bases; unmatched junction bases: 8. CDR1 is MGHRA and CDR2 is YSYEKL in the germline V gene. As DNA, the CDR3 is TGCGCCAGCAGCCTGAGGACTAGCGGCCTCTCCGGGGAGCTGTTTTTT. Translation: CASSLRTSGLSGELFF.